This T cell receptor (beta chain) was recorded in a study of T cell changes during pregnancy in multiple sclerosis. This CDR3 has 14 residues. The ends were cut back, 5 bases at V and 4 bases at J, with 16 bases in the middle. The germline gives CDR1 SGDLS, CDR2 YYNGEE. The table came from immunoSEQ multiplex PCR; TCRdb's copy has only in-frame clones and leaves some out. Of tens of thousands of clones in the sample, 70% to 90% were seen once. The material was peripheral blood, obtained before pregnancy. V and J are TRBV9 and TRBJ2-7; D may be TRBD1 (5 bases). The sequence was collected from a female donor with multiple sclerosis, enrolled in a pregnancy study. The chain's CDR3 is CASSGASYNYEQYF. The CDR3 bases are TGTGCCAGCAGTGGGGCCAGCTATAATTACGAGCAGTACTTC.